This is a list of T cell receptor beta chains from one sample in a study. TCRdb analysed the 5' RACE reads with MiXCR anew, one entry per CDR3 protein. The sample lists about 41,000 distinct CDR3 sequences, just under 30% occurring once. The sample was memory CD4+ T cells sorted from a lymph node. The receptors shown here come from a female donor with breast cancer. CDR3s include the opening cysteine and the closing phenylalanine or tryptophan. D genes are given only for firm matches. A clone size is listed for some rows: how often the clone was seen (once, few, many), or a class if it is expanded.

abundance	j_gene	v_gene	d_gene	CDR3nt	CDR3aa
few	TRBJ2-1	TRBV5-1	.	TGCGCCAGCAGCCGGGCTAACAATGAGCAGTTCTTC	CASSRANNEQFF
few	TRBJ2-1	TRBV12-3/TRBV12-4	.	TGTGCCAGCAGCCGAACTCTGAATGAGCAGTTCTTC	CASSRTLNEQFF
.	TRBJ2-1	TRBV27	TRBD1	TGTGCCAGCAGCTTCCCTGGACAGGGAGCAGATGAGCAGTTCTTC	CASSFPGQGADEQFF
few	TRBJ2-1	TRBV24-1	.	TGTGCCACCAGTGCAGGGTACAATGAGCAGTTCTTC	CATSAGYNEQFF
.	TRBJ1-2	TRBV6-5	.	TGTGCCAGCACGACACAGGGAGGCTATGGCTACACCTTC	CASTTQGGYGYTF
.	TRBJ2-5	TRBV12-3/TRBV12-4	TRBD2	TGTGCCGGCAGTCCCCGCCAGCGGGAGTACGAGACCCAGTACTTC	CAGSPRQREYETQYF
many	TRBJ1-1	TRBV7-3	.	TGTGCCAGCAGCCGATCACCGGGGGAGGCTGAAGCTTTCTTT	CASSRSPGEAEAFF
.	TRBJ2-3	TRBV5-1	.	TGCGCCAGCAGCTTTGGACAGATAGATACGCAGTATTTT	CASSFGQIDTQYF
few	TRBJ1-5	TRBV27	.	TGTGCCAGCAGTTTAAAGCCCCCCACGGCCTTGAATCAGCCCCAGCATTTT	CASSLKPPTALNQPQHF
.	TRBJ2-7	TRBV12-3/TRBV12-4	TRBD2	TGTGCCAGCAGTAGGGTCGAGCGGGATGCCGAGCAGTACTTC	CASSRVERDAEQYF
.	TRBJ1-1	TRBV20-1	.	TGCAGTGCTAGGCCCGGTGAGGGGAACACTGAAGCTTTCTTT	CSARPGEGNTEAFF
.	TRBJ1-3	TRBV4-1	.	TGCGCCAGCAGCCAAGATAAAAAGGGGTTCAACCCCGGGAACACCATATATTTT	CASSQDKKGFNPGNTIYF
.	TRBJ1-1	TRBV7-9	.	TGTGCCAGCAGCTTAGCGCTCTTCAAGGCCGATGAAGCTTTCTTT	CASSLALFKADEAFF
.	TRBJ2-5	TRBV29-1	.	TGCAGCGTTAAACCTCCGGGGCTTGAGACCCAGTACTTC	CSVKPPGLETQYF
few	TRBJ1-1	TRBV12-3/TRBV12-4	.	TGTGCCAGCAGTTTCGGGCAGGGGCGAGTTAAACCTGAAGCTTTCTTT	CASSFGQGRVKPEAFF
.	TRBJ2-3	TRBV29-1	TRBD2	TGCAGCGTTTATAGCGGGGAGTCAGATACGCAGTATTTT	CSVYSGESDTQYF
.	TRBJ2-2	TRBV10-3	.	TGTGCCATCAGACCGGGACTGGAGAACACCGGGGAGCTGTTTTTT	CAIRPGLENTGELFF
.	TRBJ2-7	TRBV6-5	.	TGTGCCAGCAGTAGGGTGGGCGCGGAAGCCTACGAGCAGTACTTC	CASSRVGAEAYEQYF
.	TRBJ2-5	TRBV24-1	TRBD2	TGTGCCACCAGTGATTTAGGCCCTAGCGGCCAAGAGACCCAGTACTTC	CATSDLGPSGQETQYF
.	TRBJ2-7	TRBV3-1	.	TGTGCCAGCTCTGGGACATCCCTTCTGGAGCAGTACTTC	CASSGTSLLEQYF
.	TRBJ2-7	TRBV27	.	TGTGCCAGCAGAGGTGTGGAGTACGAGCAGTACTTC	CASRGVEYEQYF
few	TRBJ2-5	TRBV28	.	TGTGCCAGCAGTTTAATCACGGAGACCCAGTACTTC	CASSLITETQYF
.	TRBJ2-1	TRBV12-3/TRBV12-4	.	TGTGCCAGCAGCCCTGGTCGGAACAATGAGCAGTTCTTC	CASSPGRNNEQFF
few	TRBJ2-3	TRBV7-2	.	TGTGCCAGCAGCTTAACCTGGGTAGCCGATACGCAGTATTTT	CASSLTWVADTQYF
.	TRBJ2-1	TRBV6-2/TRBV6-3	.	TGTGCCAGCAGTTGGGGGGCTAATAATGAGCAGTTCTTC	CASSWGANNEQFF
few	TRBJ1-2	TRBV4-1	TRBD1	TGCGCCAGCAGCCCAGGGACAGGGGGCCACTATGGCTACACCTTC	CASSPGTGGHYGYTF
.	TRBJ2-6	TRBV20-1	.	TGCAGTGCTAGAGACCACGGGGGCTCTGGGGCCAACGTCCTGACTTTC	CSARDHGGSGANVLTF
.	TRBJ1-1	TRBV5-1	.	TGCGCCAGCAGCTTGGATGCAGGTCTGAACACTGAAGCTTTCTTT	CASSLDAGLNTEAFF
.	TRBJ1-1	TRBV4-1	TRBD1	TGCGCCAGCGGCCAGACAGGGGGAACGGGAACCACTGAAGCTTTCTTT	CASGQTGGTGTTEAFF
many	TRBJ2-7	TRBV6-1	.	TGTGCCAGCACAAGGGAGTCCCAGCAGTACTTC	CASTRESQQYF
few	TRBJ2-5	TRBV6-1	.	TGTGCCAGCAGTGATCTGGGGGAATCGGGGGAGACCCAGTACTTC	CASSDLGESGETQYF
.	TRBJ2-7	TRBV12-3/TRBV12-4	.	TGTGCCAGCAGCTCCACGGCAGGAATGGACGAGCAGTACTTC	CASSSTAGMDEQYF
few	TRBJ1-2	TRBV4-1	.	TGCGCCAGCAGCCAAGGGTCAGGCGACTATGGCTACACCTTC	CASSQGSGDYGYTF
.	TRBJ2-1	TRBV11-1	TRBD1	TGTGCCAGCACCCAAGGAAGACAGGGGGCGAGAGGTGAGCAGTTCTTC	CASTQGRQGARGEQFF
few	TRBJ2-5	TRBV9	.	TGTGCCAGCAGCGTTACTGAGGGAGTAGAGACCCAGTACTTC	CASSVTEGVETQYF
few	TRBJ2-1	TRBV5-1	.	TGCGCCAGCAGCTTGGAATTTTCAGGGACCCTCAATGAGCAGTTCTTC	CASSLEFSGTLNEQFF
.	TRBJ2-5	TRBV5-1	TRBD2	TGCGCCAGCAGCTTGACAGGACTAGCGGAACAAGAGACCCAGTACTTC	CASSLTGLAEQETQYF
few	TRBJ2-3	TRBV25-1	.	TGTGCCAGCAGAGAGGAATATACGCAGTATTTT	CASREEYTQYF
.	TRBJ2-3	TRBV12-3/TRBV12-4	.	TGTGCCAGCGGTTTCGTGAGGGCCGGAGGAGCAGATACGCAGTATTTT	CASGFVRAGGADTQYF
.	TRBJ2-5	TRBV7-9	.	TGTGCCAGCAGCTTAGCGGATCAAGAGACCCAGTACTTC	CASSLADQETQYF
medium-sized	TRBJ1-2	TRBV5-1	.	TGCGCCAGCAGCTTGGGGGAAGGGATTAACTATGGCTACACCTTC	CASSLGEGINYGYTF
.	TRBJ2-3	TRBV20-1	.	TGCAGTGGGGGCGCAGGGCGGGGTAGTGATACGCAGTATTTT	CSGGAGRGSDTQYF
many	TRBJ2-2	TRBV5-1	.	TGCGCCAGCAGCCAATCTGAAGCAAACACCGGGGAGCTGTTTTTT	CASSQSEANTGELFF
few	TRBJ1-4	TRBV2	.	TGTGCCAGCAGTAGCCAAAATGAAAAACTGTTTTTT	CASSSQNEKLFF
few	TRBJ1-1	TRBV30	.	TGTGCCTGGGGATGGGGGACTGAAGCTTTCTTT	CAWGWGTEAFF
.	TRBJ2-1	TRBV2	.	TGTGCCAGCAGTGGGGGGAGTAGCTACAATGAGCAGTTCTTC	CASSGGSSYNEQFF
.	TRBJ2-1	TRBV4-2	TRBD2	TGTGCCAGCAGCCAAGATTTGCGGGAGGGCACCTGGAATGAGCAGTTCTTC	CASSQDLREGTWNEQFF
few	TRBJ2-2	TRBV3-1	.	TGTGCCAGCAGAGACACCGGGGAGCTGTTTTTT	CASRDTGELFF
.	TRBJ2-7	TRBV12-3/TRBV12-4	.	TGTGCCAGCAGTTTCCTAGATGAGCAGTACTTC	CASSFLDEQYF
.	TRBJ2-5	TRBV4-1	.	TGCGCCAGCAGCCAAGGCCAGGGGGGGATTCGGGGGACCCAGTACTTC	CASSQGQGGIRGTQYF
.	TRBJ2-3	TRBV10-3	.	TGTGCCATCAGGGAACCCGACACACCGCACACAGATACGCAGTATTTT	CAIREPDTPHTDTQYF
few	TRBJ2-1	TRBV5-1	TRBD2	TGCGCCAGCAGCGCGGCCGGGACTAGAATTTTCTTC	CASSAAGTRIFF
.	TRBJ2-6	TRBV9	.	TGTGCCAGCAGCGCTCAGGGCTCTGGGGCCAACGTCCTGACTTTC	CASSAQGSGANVLTF
few	TRBJ2-5	TRBV7-9	TRBD1	TGTGCCACCCGACAGGGGGGGTACCAAGAGACCCAGTACTTC	CATRQGGYQETQYF
.	TRBJ2-1	TRBV12-3/TRBV12-4	TRBD1	TGTGCCAGCAGTCCCCCCGGGACAGGTAGTTACAATGAGCAGTTCTTC	CASSPPGTGSYNEQFF
few	TRBJ1-3	TRBV6-5	.	TGTGCCAGCATGGGCCTGGGAGGAAACACCATATATTTT	CASMGLGGNTIYF
.	TRBJ2-7	TRBV12-3/TRBV12-4	.	TGTGCCAGCAGTTTCCGACTGGCAAAAACCTCCTACGAGCAGTACTTC	CASSFRLAKTSYEQYF
.	TRBJ2-4	TRBV27	TRBD2	TGTGCCAGCAGTGGGTGGGGGGGGAGGGACATTCAGTACTTC	CASSGWGGRDIQYF
.	TRBJ1-1	TRBV20-1	.	TGCAGTGCTACGGGGACGGTGAACACTGAAGCTTTCTTT	CSATGTVNTEAFF
many	TRBJ2-5	TRBV9	TRBD2	TGTGCCAGCAGCGTAGGCGGGGGTCAAGAGACCCAGTACTTC	CASSVGGGQETQYF